The next 3 T cell receptor beta chains were all read from a single sample in a study of monozygotic twins with inflammatory bowel disease. TCRdb reprocessed the 5' RACE reads, with one entry per CDR3 protein and no DNA. Its table records over 350,000 distinct CDR3 sequences. The sequencing sample was made of blood. The origin of the receptors is a human donor with ulcerative colitis or Crohn's disease, or a healthy co-twin of an affected twin (not recorded which).

The J gene is TRBJ2-3, the V gene TRBV7-9; TCRdb outputs TRBD1, but without DNA this stays unchecked. This CDR3 contains 15 residues. CDR1 is SEHNR and CDR2 is FQNEAQ in the germline V gene (reference sequence). The CDR3 spells CASSHATGLADTQYF.

The gene calls are TRBV5-5 and TRBJ2-3; TCRdb's D call of TRBD2 is untestable without DNA. The CDR3 length is 17 residues. Germline V gene lookup returns CDR1 SGHKS and CDR2 YYEKEE (reference sequence). The CDR3 loop is CASSFLTGTRANGTQYF.

The chain is built from TRBV5-1 and TRBJ1-6; TCRdb names TRBD1, which stays unverified in the absence of DNA. Germline CDR1 and CDR2: SGHRS and YFSETQ. The CDR3 has 17 residues. The CDR3 spells CASSLIGTGGAKSPLHF.